This T cell receptor beta chain was sequenced in a study of stem cell transplantation in POMP-related autoinflammatory disease. V was pared by 2 bases and J by 9 bases, with 14 bases between. The CDR3 length is 13 residues. Germline V gives CDR1 MNHEY, CDR2 SMNVEV (reference sequence). Method: immunoSEQ multiplex PCR; TCRdb's copy keeps in-frame clones and lacks some. The top ten hold approximately 4.4% of the sample, which has 9,900 or so clones, about 76% seen once. The sequences come from CD4+ T cells from PBMCs, collected after stem cell transplantation. The rearrangement links TRBV27 to TRBJ2-7, with D unresolved. The sequence derives from a human patient with POMP-related autoinflammation and immune dysregulation (PRAID). Some T cells may possibly be graft donor cells. CDR3 bases: TGTGCCAGCAGTTTACAAGGACGAGGCAGGCAGTACTTC. Its translation is CASSLQGRGRQYF.